The entry that follows covers one T cell receptor (beta chain) sequence. Its antigen remains unidentified. No per-base quality is available; no much larger clone lies one base away. The method behind the library was the immunoSEQ multiplex PCR assay. Not all clones reach the TCRdb copy of this immuneACCESS table, which keeps in-frame sequences only. Checked studies attribute under half of the gap to unresolved V genes and leave the rest unexplained. The sample table lists more than 90,000 clones, around 90% of them with a count of one. About 3.1% of the sample rests with the top ten. This entry is derived from a study of T cell changes during pregnancy in multiple sclerosis (dated by TCRdb to between 2019 and 2020). About the investigation overall: The study examined how the T cell repertoire changed over the course of pregnancy in women with multiple sclerosis.

Trimming accounts for 2 bases at V and 2 bases at J, while the number of junction bases matched to no gene is 13. In the germline V gene, CDR1 corresponds to LGHNA and CDR2 to YNFKEQ. The CDR3 spans 18 residues, from the cysteine through the phenylalanine. CDR3 DNA only is kept here, 54 bases in frame from base 1. This specimen consisted of peripheral blood, obtained in the second trimester of pregnancy. The sequence is built from TRBV4-2 and TRBJ2-3; 7 bases in between match TRBD2. This sequence originates from a female donor with multiple sclerosis, enrolled in a pregnancy study. The DNA reads as follows: TGTGCCAGCAGCCAATTCCCCCTCGGTGGGAGGGACACAGATACGCAGTATTTT. Its product reads: CASSQFPLGGRDTDTQYF.